This record looks at one T cell receptor (beta chain) sequence and its context. Its antigen is still unknown. Germline loops: CDR1 LNHDA, CDR2 SQIVND (reference sequence). This CDR3 contains 16 residues. Trimming cost V 7 bases and J 5 bases, with 20 bases left between them. This sample stems from a study of long-term antiretroviral therapy in people with HIV. Study-wide results and caveats: Blood draws took place between about 2004 and 2017 and possibly involved older ART regimens.

Researchers report immunoSEQ v3.0 was run at survey level. Generated by immunoSEQ multiplex PCR, the TCRdb table keeps only in-frame clones and is missing some. Of some 28,000 clones listed, nearly 95% are singletons. This TCR came from a man aged 25-45 years with HIV. The source material was unsorted PBMCs, sampled around 6 years after starting antiretroviral therapy. The rearrangement links TRBV19 to TRBJ2-2, with D perhaps matching TRBD2 (6 bases). DNA of the CDR3: TGTGCCAGTACCTCTCTGGGGAGCGGAGGGACCGGGGAGCTGTTTTTT. It specifies CASTSLGSGGTGELFF. Based on the CDR3 plus reference TRBV19 and TRBJ2-2, the full variable domain is DGGITQSPKYLFRKEGQNVTLSCEQNLNHDAMYWYRQDPGQGLRLIYYSQIVNDFQKGDIAEGYSVSREKKESFPLTVTSAQKNPTAFYLCASTSLGSGGTGELFFGEGSRLTVL.